The clone carrying this TCR beta chain was counted between two and nine times. Reverse transcription of roughly 0.5 to 1 ug RNA was performed with random hexamers. The method of amplification for TCR beta CDR3 was immunoSEQ multiplex PCR, covering 54 Vbeta and 13 Jbeta. TCRdb reprocessed the immunoSEQ multiplex PCR reads with MiXCR, giving one entry per CDR3 protein. The sample lists 130,000 or so distinct CDR3 sequences, 80% to 85% occurring once. Blood CD8+ and CD4+ T cells underwent high-throughput TCR beta sequencing. Each multiple sclerosis control was a treatment-naive patient with relapsing-remitting disease that was either stable or active. The TEMRA cells underwent FACS enrichment, while the CD8+ and CD4+ T cells underwent negative isolation. Looked up from germline, CDR1 is DFQATT and CDR2 is SNEGSKA (reference sequence). V lost 3 bases to trimming and J lost 2 bases; unmatched junction nucleotides: 8. The CDR3 spans 17 residues.

The record originates from a study of CD8 T cells in Susac syndrome. This rearrangement joins TRBV20-1 to TRBJ2-1; 12 bases agree with TRBD2. The receptor's source is a human donor with multiple sclerosis. Sequencing input: CD8+ T cells from PBMCs. CDR3 residues: CSARRGLAGYPYNEQFF. CDR3 coding DNA: TGCAGTGCTAGGAGGGGACTAGCGGGTTACCCCTACAATGAGCAGTTCTTC.